The 14 T cell receptor beta chains listed next were all sequenced from one sample in a study of cytomegalovirus exposure and HLA in healthy donors. The primer mix had 60 Vbeta and 13 Jbeta primers. Produced via immunoSEQ multiplex PCR; TCRdb's table is partial and in-frame only. Of some 99,000 clones listed, 69% are singletons. The sequencing sample was made of PBMCs. These receptors were taken from a woman between 65 and 79 years old in good health and CMV-seropositive.

In this sample, this clone turned up a few times. The genes are TRBV14 and TRBJ1-1; the D is unclear. The V and J ends lost 1 base and 4 bases respectively, with 10 bases between them. The CDR3 loop spans 14 amino acids. CDR1 SGHDN and CDR2 FVKESK come from the germline V gene. The CDR3 DNA reads TGTGCCAGCAGCCAAGCAGGTACGGCCACTGAAGCTTTCTTT. This encodes CASSQAGTATEAFF.

The chain carries TRBV18 and TRBJ1-1; D is ambiguous. CDR1 KGHSH and CDR2 LQKENI come from the germline V gene. This CDR3 region has 13 residues. V was clipped by 8 bases and J by 0 bases, with 10 bases between them. The CDR3 sequence: CASRNAVNTEAFF. In DNA, the CDR3 is TGTGCCAGCCGCAACGCAGTGAACACTGAAGCTTTCTTT.

This chain uses TRBV4-3 with TRBJ1-1; D gene uncertain. Germline CDR1 and CDR2: LGHNA and YSLEER. The CDR3 spans 14 residues. V dropped 0 bases and J dropped 2 bases, with 7 bases sitting between them. DNA for the CDR3: TGCGCCAGCAGCCAAGACGGGGTTAACACTGAAGCTTTCTTT. Translation gives CASSQDGVNTEAFF.

V is TRBV10-2 and J is TRBJ1-1; 8 bases fit TRBD1. The V gene's germline CDR1 is WSHSY and CDR2 SAAADI. V was pared by 5 bases and J by 3 bases, with 5 bases of the junction left unmatched. This CDR3 is built from 14 residues. Here the CDR3 reads CASSLQGAHTEAFF. The CDR3 DNA is TGCGCCAGCAGTTTGCAGGGGGCTCACACTGAAGCTTTCTTT.

The chain uses TRBV6-4 and TRBJ1-2; D remains unclear. Germline CDR1 is MRHNA and CDR2 is SNTAGT. Trimming took 3 bases from V and 6 from J, leaving 5 bases between them. The CDR3 consists of 11 residues. The DNA for the CDR3 is TGTGCCAGCAGTGATCAGAATGGCTACACCTTC. It yields the protein CASSDQNGYTF.

J is TRBJ1-5 and V is TRBV5-1; possible D gene TRBD1, 5 bases. This CDR3 region has 15 residues. V lost 4 bases and J 6 bases, leaving 17 bases between the germline ends. Germline CDR1 reads SGHRS; CDR2 reads YFSETQ. CDR3 sequence reads: CASSPAGGTGQPQHF. Written as DNA, the CDR3 is TGCGCCAGCAGCCCGGCCGGGGGGACGGGTCAGCCCCAGCATTTT.

This clone was counted between two and nine times. This chain uses TRBV6-5 with TRBJ1-4; TRBD1 matches 7 bases. The length of the CDR3 is 15 residues. The ends lost 0 bases at V and 8 bases at J; junction bases unmatched: 6. Germline CDR1 and CDR2: MNHEY and SVGAGI. The CDR3 nucleotides read TGTGCCAGCAGTTACTCGAACAGGGGTCGGGAAAAACTGTTTTTT. Translating it yields CASSYSNRGREKLFF.

This clone has only a few counts. J is TRBJ2-5 and V is TRBV25-1; 7 bases are a match to TRBD1. Germline V CDR1 and CDR2: MGHDK, SYGVNS. This CDR3 is 18 amino acids long. V shed 4 bases and J 2 bases; nucleotides not matched to a gene: 16. CDR3: CASSAEATKGGQQETQYF. CDR3 DNA: TGTGCCAGCAGTGCCGAGGCCACGAAAGGGGGCCAGCAAGAGACCCAGTACTTC.

Points on this clone: One junction end does not reproduce the germline sequence, and a read error may be involved. The CDR3 DNA reads as TGCGCCAACAGCTTGGCGGGACAGGGGGAGACCCAGTACTTC. Its translation: CANSLAGQGETQYF. The chain recombines TRBV5-1 with TRBJ2-5; 10 nucleotides line up with TRBD1. From germline, CDR1 is SGHRS and CDR2 YFSETQ. The CDR3 has 14 amino acids.

This chain links TRBV6-5 with TRBJ1-1, with D possibly TRBD1 on 6 matching bases. Germline V gene sequence: CDR1 MNHEY, CDR2 SVGAGI. Trimming pared 5 bases from V and 4 bases from J, leaving 11 bases between. The CDR3 has 13 amino acids. The CDR3 here is CASSPSRGTEAFF. The DNA for the CDR3 is TGTGCCAGCAGTCCCTCCAGGGGCACTGAAGCTTTCTTT.

CDR3 sequence: CASSYGHNTEAFF. The CDR3 DNA follows: TGTGCCAGCAGTTACGGACACAACACTGAAGCTTTCTTT. V gene TRBV6-6 combines with J gene TRBJ1-1, with D perhaps TRBD1 (5 bases). Per germline, CDR1 MNHNY and CDR2 SVGAGI (reference sequence). Trimming took 2 bases from V and 2 from J, leaving 6 bases between them. The CDR3 consists of 13 residues.

The chain couples TRBV27 to TRBJ1-2; 9 bases agree with TRBD1. The CDR3 is 14 amino acids. The germline CDR1 and CDR2 sequences are MNHEY and SMNVEV (reference sequence). The ends lost 5 bases at V and 4 bases at J; junction bases unmatched: 5. The DNA of the CDR3 is TGTGCCAGCAGTAAGACAGGGGGTGTCTATGGCTACACCTTC. It translates to CASSKTGGVYGYTF.

This chain links TRBV6-1 with TRBJ1-5, with TRBD1 as a possible D gene (6 bases). The CDR3 length is 17 residues. V gave up 1 base and J gave up 2 bases, with 15 bases separating them. Germline assignment: CDR1 MNHNS and CDR2 SASEGT. CDR3 coding DNA: TGTGCCAGCAGTGAAGAAGGGGGTAGGGCGGGCAATCAGCCCCAGCATTTT. This sequence encodes CASSEEGGRAGNQPQHF.

This chain joins TRBV6-5 and TRBJ1-1, with D unclear. Trimming took off 4 bases at V and 2 bases at J, with 14 bases between the two ends. The CDR3 loop spans 15 amino acids. CDR1 is MNHEY, CDR2 SVGAGI, per germline. For the CDR3, the DNA is TGTGCCAGCAGTTCCAACACGGGGATAAACACTGAAGCTTTCTTT. It specifies CASSSNTGINTEAFF.